A selection of T cell receptor beta chains follows, all from one sample in a study of blood T cell repertoires in COVID-19. Repertoires were generated with immunoSEQ multiplex PCR, while TCRdb's copy carries only in-frame clones and drops some. The table has 250,000 to 350,000 clones, about 85% seen once. The specimen sequenced was peripheral blood. These TCRs come from a woman in her 50s who had recovered from COVID-19. The CDR3 runs from the conserved cysteine through the conserved F or W. The D gene is left open where the match is weak. Part of the rows lack a size; the others show once, few, many or a class for expanded clones.

>NA|NA|TRBV7-2|TRBJ1-2
CASSLTTTTSYGYTF
TGTGCCAGCAGCTTAACCACAACTACCTCCTATGGCTACACCTTC
>NA|TRBD1|TRBV2|TRBJ1-2
CASSLVAGGNYGYTF
TGTGCCAGCAGCCTCGTTGCAGGGGGTAACTATGGCTACACCTTC
>NA|NA|TRBV7-2|TRBJ1-5
CASSLGRIRNQPQHF
TGTGCCAGCAGCTTAGGGAGGATTCGCAATCAGCCCCAGCATTTT
>NA|NA|TRBV25-1|TRBJ1-2
CASSEQGSGYTF
TGTGCCAGCAGTGAACAGGGGAGTGGCTACACCTTC
>NA|TRBD1|TRBV24-1|TRBJ2-5
CATSSRDRGQETQYF
TGTGCCACCAGCAGCCGGGACAGGGGGCAGGAGACCCAGTACTTC
>NA|NA|TRBV27|TRBJ1-6
CASGPGEGYSPLHF
TGTGCCAGCGGCCCAGGGGAAGGTTATTCACCCCTCCACTTT
>NA|NA|TRBV11-2|TRBJ1-2
CASSLEYSYGYTF
TGTGCCAGCAGCTTAGAATACTCCTATGGCTACACCTTC
>NA|TRBD1|TRBV7-2|TRBJ1-2
CASSRTGDGYTF
TGTGCCAGCAGTAGGACAGGGGATGGCTACACCTTC
>NA|NA|TRBV7-8|TRBJ2-5
CASSLDGNGEETQYF
TGTGCCAGCAGCTTAGACGGAAACGGGGAAGAGACCCAGTACTTC
>NA|NA|TRBV11-2|TRBJ2-3
CASSLSLRESGDTQYF
TGTGCCAGCAGCTTAAGTTTACGGGAGAGTGGAGATACGCAGTATTTT
>NA|NA|TRBV25-1|TRBJ2-1
CASSESAVYNEQFF
TGTGCCAGCAGTGAATCCGCAGTCTACAATGAGCAGTTCTTC
>once|TRBD2|TRBV5-4|TRBJ2-1
CASSVPGLAGDDEQFF
TGTGCCAGCAGCGTGCCGGGACTAGCGGGAGATGATGAGCAGTTCTTC
>NA|TRBD1|TRBV7-9|TRBJ1-2
CASSLGDYRGNRGYGYTF
TGTGCCAGCAGCTTAGGGGATTACAGGGGGAATAGAGGATATGGCTACACCTTC
>NA|NA|TRBV7-8|TRBJ1-1
CASSLVPELRTEAFF
TGTGCCAGCAGCTTAGTGCCGGAATTGAGGACTGAAGCTTTCTTT
>NA|NA|TRBV2|TRBJ1-1
CASSIIQGNTEAFF
TGTGCCAGCAGTATCATACAGGGGAACACTGAAGCTTTCTTT
>NA|TRBD1|TRBV5-1|TRBJ2-1
CASSLGTGAVSSYNEQFF
TGCGCCAGCAGCTTAGGGACAGGGGCGGTGAGCTCCTACAATGAGCAGTTCTTC
>few|TRBD2|TRBV7-9|TRBJ2-1
CASTTAGGNEQFF
TGTGCCAGCACCACGGCGGGGGGAAATGAGCAGTTCTTC
>NA|TRBD1|TRBV4-3|TRBJ1-2
CASSQWTGDIYGYTF
TGCGCCAGCAGCCAGTGGACAGGGGATATTTATGGCTACACCTTC
>NA|NA|TRBV6-5|TRBJ1-1
CASRLQGFGTEAFF
TGTGCCAGCAGACTCCAGGGATTTGGCACTGAAGCTTTCTTT
>once|NA|TRBV6-5|TRBJ1-1
CASIHVTGNTEAFF
TGTGCCAGCATTCACGTCACAGGGAACACTGAAGCTTTCTTT
>NA|NA|TRBV7-9|TRBJ1-4
CASSPRGGDNEKLFF
TGTGCCAGCAGCCCCCGTGGAGGGGATAATGAAAAACTGTTTTTT
>NA|TRBD2|TRBV4-3|TRBJ2-3
CASSQASGGAGDTQYF
TGCGCCAGCAGCCAAGCTAGCGGAGGGGCGGGAGATACGCAGTATTTT
>NA|TRBD1|TRBV2|TRBJ2-7
CASGRQGFSYEQYF
TGTGCCAGCGGCCGACAGGGGTTCTCCTACGAGCAGTACTTC
>NA|TRBD1|TRBV27|TRBJ1-2
CASSIHRGAGGYTF
TGTGCCAGCAGTATCCACAGGGGCGCAGGTGGCTACACCTTC
>NA|TRBD1|TRBV4-2|TRBJ1-2
CASSQGTGGYNGYTF
TGTGCCAGCAGCCAGGGGACAGGGGGGTATAATGGCTACACCTTC
>NA|TRBD2|TRBV4-3|TRBJ2-1
CASSQETWSGIRNEQFF
TGCGCCAGCAGCCAAGAAACTTGGAGCGGGATAAGAAATGAGCAGTTCTTC
>NA|TRBD2|TRBV29-1|TRBJ2-3
CSAQGGTSGNTDTQYF
TGCAGCGCCCAGGGGGGGACTAGCGGAAACACAGATACGCAGTATTTT
>NA|TRBD1|TRBV3-1/TRBV3-2|TRBJ2-7
CASSPGQGYEQYF
TGTGCCAGCAGTCCGGGACAGGGTTACGAGCAGTACTTC
>NA|TRBD1|TRBV14|TRBJ1-1
CASSPTGESTEAFF
TGTGCCAGCAGCCCGACAGGGGAATCCACTGAAGCTTTCTTT
>NA|TRBD2|TRBV7-3|TRBJ2-2
CASSLIGGYTGELFF
TGTGCCAGCAGCTTAATCGGGGGGTACACCGGGGAGCTGTTTTTT
>NA|TRBD1|TRBV28|TRBJ2-1
CASVKGAIYNEQFF
TGTGCCAGCGTAAAGGGGGCAATCTACAATGAGCAGTTCTTC
>NA|NA|TRBV18|TRBJ1-2
CASSPLALQGTNYGYTF
TGTGCCAGCTCACCACTTGCCCTACAGGGTACTAACTATGGCTACACCTTC
>NA|NA|TRBV5-1|TRBJ2-1
CASSSQGGQGPVSGRYEQFF
TGCGCCAGCAGCTCGCAGGGGGGACAGGGGCCTGTTAGCGGGAGGTATGAGCAGTTCTTC
>NA|TRBD2|TRBV6-1|TRBJ2-1
CASSERGLAFGNEQFF
TGTGCCAGCAGTGAAAGGGGACTAGCATTCGGCAATGAGCAGTTCTTC
>NA|TRBD1|TRBV6-1|TRBJ2-5
CASSDVPGQAQETQYF
TGTGCCAGCAGTGACGTGCCCGGACAGGCCCAAGAGACCCAGTACTTC
>NA|TRBD2|TRBV7-2|TRBJ2-1
CASSLSGSNEQFF
TGTGCCAGCAGCCTTAGCGGGAGTAATGAGCAGTTCTTC
>once|TRBD1|TRBV11-1|TRBJ1-6
CASSSPGQGNSPLHF
TGTGCCAGCAGCTCCCCGGGACAGGGGAATTCACCCCTCCACTTT
>NA|NA|TRBV18|TRBJ2-1
CASSLRGAKDNEQFF
TGTGCCAGCTCTCTCCGGGGGGCCAAAGACAATGAGCAGTTCTTC
>NA|TRBD1|TRBV3-1/TRBV3-2|TRBJ1-2
CASRQTGGNGYTF
TGTGCCAGCAGACAGACAGGGGGGAATGGCTACACCTTC
>NA|TRBD2|TRBV6-2/TRBV6-3|TRBJ2-7
CASSYMFGLAGEQYF
TGTGCCAGCAGTTACATGTTCGGACTAGCGGGCGAGCAGTACTTC